This record concerns one T cell receptor beta chain sequence. Its antigen is still unknown. Every sample gave at least 6 micrograms of total RNA when it was extracted. Then a second PCR, running roughly 6 to 12 cycles, was carried out with a sample-barcoded 5' primer and a J-beta primer mix. A tag from a template-switch adaptor with 12 random nucleotides marked each cDNA molecule. TCRdb processed the 5' RACE reads anew with MiXCR; each CDR3 protein has one entry. The table records about 800,000 distinct CDR3 sequences, more than 35% of them present only once. The data were taken from a study of blood T cells in healthy people across ages. Trimming removed 2 bases from V and 4 bases from J; junction bases left unmatched: 7. Per germline, CDR1 SGHTA and CDR2 FQGNSA. The CDR3 runs to 16 residues. General study results and limits: Among long-lived donors, naive CD4+ cells were more numerous and diversity higher than in aged donors. Measured against age, TCR beta diversity per million T cells decreased in a roughly linear manner.

The rearrangement uses TRBV7-2 and TRBJ2-3, with TRBD1 identical over 9 bases. Sequences were obtained from blood. This sequence was found in a man at least 80 years old in good health. Here the CDR3 reads CASSLLGQGSPDTQYF. The CDR3 bases are TGTGCCAGCAGCTTATTGGGACAGGGCTCCCCAGATACGCAGTATTTT.